Listed below are T cell receptor beta chains from one sample, sequenced in a study of T cells in Graves' hyperthyroidism and ophthalmopathy. TCRdb called the multiplex PCR reads again in MiXCR, with one record for every CDR3 protein. The sample has 100,000 to 130,000 distinct CDR3 sequences, around a sixth seen once. Sequenced input: blood. These receptors were collected from a woman between 45 and 60 years old with Graves' hyperthyroidism. Both conserved end residues are trimmed from each CDR3. Clone sizes are given selectively: once, few, many, or a class where the clone is expanded.

cdr3_aa,clone_size,v_call,j_call
SARAVGREQETQY,many,TRBV20-1,TRBJ2-5
ASSLAGQSGNTIY,many,TRBV5-1,TRBJ1-3
ASKLNQGSSYEQY,many,TRBV27,TRBJ2-7
ASSPGRAYQETQY,many,TRBV7-9,TRBJ2-5
ASSYRQGARETQY,-,TRBV11-2,TRBJ2-5
ASSHGTGGNQPQH,-,TRBV6-1,TRBJ1-5
ASSFENEQF,-,TRBV5-5,TRBJ2-1
AWNKGANQPQH,many,TRBV30,TRBJ1-5
SAPGGGRANEQY,-,TRBV20-1,TRBJ2-7
AWNPGLMNTEAF,many,TRBV30,TRBJ1-1
ASSEGSDTGELF,many,TRBV6-1,TRBJ2-2
ASGPGLAIGETQY,-,TRBV11-1,TRBJ2-5
ASSILSMRLATNEQF,many,TRBV28,TRBJ2-1
ASSPSGVTSDTQY,many,TRBV5-1,TRBJ2-3
SARPLLDRDQSSTDTQY,many,TRBV20-1,TRBJ2-3
ASRPGTHEQY,-,TRBV28,TRBJ2-7
SASRGTEPVNEQF,many,TRBV20-1,TRBJ2-1
ASSSTSRERGALYEQY,-,TRBV11-1,TRBJ2-7
ASSQVTRGQGYT,many,TRBV3-1,TRBJ1-2
ASSPLGTANTEAF,many,TRBV27,TRBJ1-1
AWSILQGNYGYT,-,TRBV30,TRBJ1-2
ASSDRVTTEAF,-,TRBV19,TRBJ1-1
ASKRDSPSEANVLT,-,TRBV19,TRBJ2-6
ASSAGTGGEKLF,-,TRBV7-9,TRBJ1-4
ASSLLSGSGTDTQY,many,TRBV28,TRBJ2-3
ASSPSVAISPLH,many,TRBV28,TRBJ1-6
ASSNGQGADTGELF,many,TRBV5-1,TRBJ2-2
ASRKGQGAFYTEAF,-,TRBV6-1,TRBJ1-1
ASSLRSSGNTIY,-,TRBV5-5,TRBJ1-3
ASSPRDRDSPLH,many,TRBV13,TRBJ1-6
ASSFRPRETQY,many,TRBV7-9,TRBJ2-5
ATSRDFGQLSGNTIY,many,TRBV15,TRBJ1-3
SARESGRAYNEQF,many,TRBV20-1,TRBJ2-1
SARDGLAGGNTDTQY,-,TRBV20-1,TRBJ2-3
ASSLVASGSLGSSYNEQF,many,TRBV11-2,TRBJ2-1
ASSYSVGLAGSYEQY,many,TRBV6-5,TRBJ2-7
ATSPSGNYGYT,-,TRBV15,TRBJ1-2